Detailed here is one T cell receptor beta chain. Its antigen is currently unknown. This sample was included in a study of T cell responses to AZD1222 COVID-19 vaccine. Profiling relied on immunoSEQ multiplex PCR, and the TCRdb table lists in-frame clones only, not all of them. There are 100,000 or so clones in the sample; 82% occur only once, and 4% to 6% lies in the top ten. The CDR3 consists of 14 residues. The V gene's germline CDR1 is SGHDT and CDR2 YYEEEE. V dropped 3 bases and J dropped 10; count of bases not matched to a gene: 10. General observations from the study: Two AZD1222 doses significantly raised spike-specific TCR breadth and depth over controls. Recipients of AZD1222 seropositive at baseline numbered only 5 to 7. Clonal diversity may have been underestimated, and the donors were mostly white British, with more females than males. The peak T cell response came first, and repertoires were sampled only after it.

The sample was peripheral blood, taken on day 0 of AZD1222 vaccination. This sequence was found in an adult in good health. The chain is built from TRBV5-6 and TRBJ1-1; 9 positions match TRBD1. CDR3 sequence: CASSSGTGKSGAFF. DNA of the CDR3: TGTGCCAGCAGCTCGGGGACAGGGAAATCTGGAGCTTTCTTT. Combining the CDR3 with reference TRBV5-6 and TRBJ1-1 gives the whole variable domain DAGVTQSPTHLIKTRGQQVTLRCSPKSGHDTVSWYQQALGQGPQFIFQYYEEEERQRGNFPDRFSGHQFPNYSSELNVNALLLGDSALYLCASSSGTGKSGAFFGQGTRLTVV.